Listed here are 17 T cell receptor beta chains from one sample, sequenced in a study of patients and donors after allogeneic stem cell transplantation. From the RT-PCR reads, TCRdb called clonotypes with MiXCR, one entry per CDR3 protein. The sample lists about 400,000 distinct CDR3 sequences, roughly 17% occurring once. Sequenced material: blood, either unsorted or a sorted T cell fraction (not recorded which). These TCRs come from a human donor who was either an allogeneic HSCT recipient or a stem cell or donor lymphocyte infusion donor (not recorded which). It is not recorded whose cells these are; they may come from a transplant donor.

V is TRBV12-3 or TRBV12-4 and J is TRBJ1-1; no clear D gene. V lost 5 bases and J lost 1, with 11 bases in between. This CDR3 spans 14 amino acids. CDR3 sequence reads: CASSPHNENTEAFF. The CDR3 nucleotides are TGTGCCAGCAGTCCGCACAACGAGAACACTGAAGCTTTCTTT.

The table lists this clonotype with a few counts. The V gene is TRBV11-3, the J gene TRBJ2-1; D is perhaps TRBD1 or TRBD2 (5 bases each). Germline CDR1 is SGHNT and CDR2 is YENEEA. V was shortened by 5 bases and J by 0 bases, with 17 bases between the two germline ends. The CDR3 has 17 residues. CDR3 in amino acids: CASSPLTGPSSYNEQFF. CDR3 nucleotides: TGTGCCAGCAGCCCCCTGACGGGGCCAAGCTCCTACAATGAGCAGTTCTTC. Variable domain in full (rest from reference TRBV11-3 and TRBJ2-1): EAGVVQSPRYKIIEKKQPVAFWCNPISGHNTLYWYLQNLGQGPELLIRYENEEAVDDSQLPKDRFSAERLKGVDSTLKIQPAELGDSAVYLCASSPLTGPSSYNEQFFGPGTRLTVL.

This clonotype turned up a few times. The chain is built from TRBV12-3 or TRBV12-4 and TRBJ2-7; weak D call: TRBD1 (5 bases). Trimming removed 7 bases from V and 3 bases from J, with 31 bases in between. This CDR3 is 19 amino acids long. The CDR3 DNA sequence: TGTGCCAGCACTCAATCCTGGGGCGGCCCAAGCACCCGTTACTACGAGCAGTACTTC. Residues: CASTQSWGGPSTRYYEQYF.

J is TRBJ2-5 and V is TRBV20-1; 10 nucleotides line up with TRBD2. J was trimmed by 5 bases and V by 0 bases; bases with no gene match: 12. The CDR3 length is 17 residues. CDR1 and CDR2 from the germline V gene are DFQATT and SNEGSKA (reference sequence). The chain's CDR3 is CSARERTSGMRGETQYF. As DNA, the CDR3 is TGCAGTGCTAGAGAGAGAACTAGCGGGATGCGAGGGGAGACCCAGTACTTC.

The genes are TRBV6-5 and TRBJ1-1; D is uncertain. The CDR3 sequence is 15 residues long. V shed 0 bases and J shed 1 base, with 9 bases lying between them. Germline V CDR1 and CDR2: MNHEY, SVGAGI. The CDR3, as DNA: TGTGCCAGCAGTTACTCCCCTTTACCGAACACTGAAGCTTTCTTT. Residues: CASSYSPLPNTEAFF.

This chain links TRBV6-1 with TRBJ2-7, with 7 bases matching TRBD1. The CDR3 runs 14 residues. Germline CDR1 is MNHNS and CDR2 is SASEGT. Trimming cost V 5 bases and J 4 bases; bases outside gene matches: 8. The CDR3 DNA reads TGTGCCAGCAGTAAAGGGACAGCGAATTACGAGCAGTACTTC. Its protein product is CASSKGTANYEQYF.

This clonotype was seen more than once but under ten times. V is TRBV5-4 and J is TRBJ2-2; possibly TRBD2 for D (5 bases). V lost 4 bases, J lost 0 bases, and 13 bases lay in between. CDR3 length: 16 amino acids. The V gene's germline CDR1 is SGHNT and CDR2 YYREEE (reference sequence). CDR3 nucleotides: TGTGCCAGCAGCCCGGGGTGGGGTACGAACACCGGGGAGCTGTTTTTT. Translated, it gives CASSPGWGTNTGELFF.

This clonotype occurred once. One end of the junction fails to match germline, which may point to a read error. The CDR3 reads CASSWGLGSTGTQYF. DNA of the CDR3: TGTGCCAGCAGTTGGGGTCTAGGGAGCACAGGTACGCAGTATTTT. The gene calls are TRBV2 and TRBJ2-3; D possibly uses TRBD1 or TRBD2 (5 bases each). From germline, CDR1 is SNHLY and CDR2 FYNNEI. The CDR3 is 15 residues long.

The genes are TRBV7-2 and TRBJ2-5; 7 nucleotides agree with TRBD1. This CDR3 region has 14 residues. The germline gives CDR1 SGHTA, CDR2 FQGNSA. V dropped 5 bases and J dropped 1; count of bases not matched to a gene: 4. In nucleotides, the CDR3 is TGTGCCAGCAGCCAACAGGGGACCCAAGAGACCCAGTACTTC. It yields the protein CASSQQGTQETQYF.

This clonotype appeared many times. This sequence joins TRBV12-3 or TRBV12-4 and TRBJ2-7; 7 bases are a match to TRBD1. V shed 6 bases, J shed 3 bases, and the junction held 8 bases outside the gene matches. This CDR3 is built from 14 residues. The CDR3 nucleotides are TGTGCCAGCAGCCAGGACAGGACCTTCTACGAGCAGTACTTC. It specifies CASSQDRTFYEQYF.

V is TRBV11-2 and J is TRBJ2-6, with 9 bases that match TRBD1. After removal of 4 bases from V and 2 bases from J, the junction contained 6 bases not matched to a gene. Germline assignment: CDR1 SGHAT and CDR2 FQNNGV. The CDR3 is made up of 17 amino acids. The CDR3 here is CASSSIRQGAGANVLTF. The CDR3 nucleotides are TGTGCCAGCAGCTCTATCCGACAGGGGGCTGGGGCCAACGTCCTGACTTTC.

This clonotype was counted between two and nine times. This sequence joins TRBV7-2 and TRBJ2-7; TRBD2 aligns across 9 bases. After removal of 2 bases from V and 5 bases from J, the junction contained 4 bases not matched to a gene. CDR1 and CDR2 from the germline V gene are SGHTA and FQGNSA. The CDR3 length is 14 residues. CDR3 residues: CASSLRLAGHEQYF. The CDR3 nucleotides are TGTGCCAGCAGCTTACGTCTAGCGGGGCACGAGCAGTACTTC.

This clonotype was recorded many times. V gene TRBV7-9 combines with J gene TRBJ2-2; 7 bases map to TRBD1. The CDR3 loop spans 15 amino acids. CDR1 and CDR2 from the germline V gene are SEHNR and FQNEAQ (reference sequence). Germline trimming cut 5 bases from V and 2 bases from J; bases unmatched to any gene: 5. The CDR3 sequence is CASSRRDRNTGELFF. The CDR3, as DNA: TGTGCCAGCAGCCGCCGGGACAGAAACACCGGGGAGCTGTTTTTT.

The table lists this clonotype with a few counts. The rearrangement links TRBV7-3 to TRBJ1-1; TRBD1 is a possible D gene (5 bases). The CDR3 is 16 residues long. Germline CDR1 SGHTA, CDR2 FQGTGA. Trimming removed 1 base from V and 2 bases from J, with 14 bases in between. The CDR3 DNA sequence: TGTGCCAGCAGCTTAAGGGCAGGAAGGGGAAACACTGAAGCTTTCTTT. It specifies CASSLRAGRGNTEAFF.

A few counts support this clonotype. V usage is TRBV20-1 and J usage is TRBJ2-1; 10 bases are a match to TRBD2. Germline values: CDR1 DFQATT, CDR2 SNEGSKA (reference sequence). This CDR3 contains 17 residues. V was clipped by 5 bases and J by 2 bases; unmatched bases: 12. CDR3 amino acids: CSAEGLAGDLPYNEQFF. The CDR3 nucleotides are TGCAGTGCTGAAGGTCTAGCGGGGGATTTACCCTACAATGAGCAGTTCTTC.

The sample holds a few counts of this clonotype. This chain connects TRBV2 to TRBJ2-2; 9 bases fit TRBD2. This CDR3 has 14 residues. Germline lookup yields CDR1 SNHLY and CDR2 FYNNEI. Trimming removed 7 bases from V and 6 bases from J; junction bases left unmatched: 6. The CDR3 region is CASTGLAWPGELFF. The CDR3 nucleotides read TGTGCCAGCACCGGACTAGCGTGGCCCGGGGAGCTGTTTTTT.

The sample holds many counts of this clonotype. CDR3 nucleotide sequence: TGCGCCAGCAGCCAAGATTGGAGCGCCATAGCCAAAAACATTCAGTACTTC. Residues: CASSQDWSAIAKNIQYF. The gene calls are TRBV4-3 and TRBJ2-4, with D uncertain. The V gene lost 0 bases and the J gene lost 0 bases, with 12 bases spanning the gap. The CDR3 loop spans 17 amino acids. Germline V gene data show CDR1 as LGHNA and CDR2 as YSLEER.